Listed below are T cell receptor beta chains from one sample, sequenced in a study of blood T cell repertoires in COVID-19. The repertoire was sequenced with immunoSEQ multiplex PCR; TCRdb's copy has only in-frame clones and lacks some. Of roughly 280,000 clones listed, roughly 84% were seen once; the top ten hold 4.2%. The sequenced sample consisted of peripheral blood. Receptors originate from a man aged 60 to 75 with acute or convalescent COVID-19. CDR3s include the opening cysteine and the closing phenylalanine or tryptophan. Each record gives: D gene, V gene, clone size, J gene, CDR3 protein, CDR3 DNA. A D gene is named only where the DNA matches it firmly. Size tells how often a clone was seen (once, few, many) or the class of an expanded clone, and some rows leave it out.

d_gene: .
v_gene: TRBV19
abundance: .
j_gene: TRBJ2-5
CDR3aa: CASSITSGETQYF
CDR3nt: TGTGCCAGTAGTATAACCTCCGGGGAGACCCAGTACTTC

d_gene: .
v_gene: TRBV6-5
abundance: .
j_gene: TRBJ1-6
CDR3aa: CASSYSTVNNSPLHF
CDR3nt: TGTGCCAGCAGTTACTCGACAGTGAATAATTCACCCCTCCACTTT

d_gene: TRBD1
v_gene: TRBV28
abundance: .
j_gene: TRBJ2-6
CDR3aa: CASSWGQGAGGANVLTF
CDR3nt: TGTGCCAGCAGTTGGGGACAGGGGGCAGGTGGGGCCAACGTCCTGACTTTC

d_gene: .
v_gene: TRBV18
abundance: once
j_gene: TRBJ2-5
CDR3aa: CASSPPPGFGIETQYF
CDR3nt: TGTGCCAGCTCACCACCGCCGGGGTTTGGTATCGAGACCCAGTACTTC

d_gene: .
v_gene: TRBV7-8
abundance: .
j_gene: TRBJ2-3
CDR3aa: CASSFTAYADTQYF
CDR3nt: TGTGCCAGCAGCTTTACTGCCTATGCAGATACGCAGTATTTT

d_gene: TRBD2
v_gene: TRBV4-1
abundance: .
j_gene: TRBJ2-1
CDR3aa: CASSHPPSGQNNEQFF
CDR3nt: TGCGCCAGCAGCCACCCCCCTAGCGGACAAAACAATGAGCAGTTCTTC

d_gene: .
v_gene: TRBV7-9
abundance: .
j_gene: TRBJ2-5
CDR3aa: CASSLQGSLQETQYF
CDR3nt: TGTGCCAGCAGCCTCCAGGGTTCCCTCCAAGAGACCCAGTACTTC

d_gene: .
v_gene: TRBV9
abundance: few
j_gene: TRBJ2-6
CDR3aa: CASSPRTVASSGANVLTF
CDR3nt: TGTGCCAGCAGCCCGCGGACAGTGGCCAGCTCTGGGGCCAACGTCCTGACTTTC

d_gene: .
v_gene: TRBV28
abundance: once
j_gene: TRBJ2-4
CDR3aa: CASFGVGLAKNIQYF
CDR3nt: TGTGCCAGCTTCGGAGTAGGACTAGCCAAAAACATTCAGTACTTC

d_gene: .
v_gene: TRBV6-5
abundance: .
j_gene: TRBJ1-6
CDR3aa: CASSYNRPNNSPLHF
CDR3nt: TGTGCCAGCAGTTACAACAGGCCTAATAATTCACCCCTCCACTTT

d_gene: .
v_gene: TRBV9
abundance: few
j_gene: TRBJ1-1
CDR3aa: CASNPGHGTMNTEAFF
CDR3nt: TGTGCCAGCAACCCGGGACACGGCACAATGAACACTGAAGCTTTCTTT

d_gene: .
v_gene: TRBV7-2
abundance: .
j_gene: TRBJ2-4
CDR3aa: CASSAGRGAYKNIQYF
CDR3nt: TGTGCCAGCAGCGCCGGACGGGGAGCGTACAAAAACATTCAGTACTTC

d_gene: TRBD2
v_gene: TRBV7-2
abundance: few
j_gene: TRBJ2-7
CDR3aa: CASSFSSGREWEQYF
CDR3nt: TGTGCCAGCAGCTTTTCTAGCGGGAGGGAGTGGGAGCAGTACTTC

d_gene: .
v_gene: TRBV19
abundance: .
j_gene: TRBJ2-1
CDR3aa: CVSASYNEQFF
CDR3nt: TGTGTCTCGGCTAGTTACAATGAGCAGTTCTTC

d_gene: .
v_gene: TRBV5-1
abundance: .
j_gene: TRBJ2-7
CDR3aa: CASSLEGQGWYEQYF
CDR3nt: TGCGCCAGCAGCTTGGAGGGTCAGGGTTGGTACGAGCAGTACTTC

d_gene: TRBD1
v_gene: TRBV5-1
abundance: .
j_gene: TRBJ2-7
CDR3aa: CASSQGTEPYEQYF
CDR3nt: TGCGCCAGCAGCCAAGGGACAGAACCCTACGAGCAGTACTTC

d_gene: .
v_gene: TRBV25-1
abundance: .
j_gene: TRBJ2-2
CDR3aa: CASSGQVYTGELFF
CDR3nt: TGTGCCAGCAGTGGACAGGTGTACACCGGGGAGCTGTTTTTT

d_gene: .
v_gene: TRBV10-3
abundance: .
j_gene: TRBJ1-2
CDR3aa: CAIRTGIGYGYTF
CDR3nt: TGTGCCATCAGGACCGGGATAGGCTATGGCTACACCTTC

d_gene: TRBD1
v_gene: TRBV6-2/TRBV6-3
abundance: .
j_gene: TRBJ1-5
CDR3aa: CASSYSNTGGHQPQHF
CDR3nt: TGTGCCAGCAGTTACTCAAACACAGGGGGCCATCAGCCCCAGCATTTT

d_gene: TRBD1
v_gene: TRBV5-4
abundance: .
j_gene: TRBJ2-7
CDR3aa: CASSLGGADRVEKQYF
CDR3nt: TGTGCCAGCAGCTTGGGGGGGGCGGACAGGGTGGAAAAGCAGTACTTC

d_gene: TRBD2
v_gene: TRBV6-4
abundance: .
j_gene: TRBJ2-3
CDR3aa: CASSDASGGSDTQYF
CDR3nt: TGTGCCAGCAGTGACGCTAGCGGGGGGTCAGATACGCAGTATTTT

d_gene: TRBD1
v_gene: TRBV5-4
abundance: .
j_gene: TRBJ1-1
CDR3aa: CASSSPRQGGTEAFF
CDR3nt: TGTGCCAGCAGCTCCCCCCGACAGGGAGGCACTGAAGCTTTCTTT

d_gene: TRBD1
v_gene: TRBV7-8
abundance: .
j_gene: TRBJ2-5
CDR3aa: CASSPQTGGEGETQYF
CDR3nt: TGTGCCAGCAGCCCCCAGACAGGGGGCGAGGGGGAGACCCAGTACTTC

d_gene: TRBD1
v_gene: TRBV4-2
abundance: .
j_gene: TRBJ1-2
CDR3aa: CASSQDLRDRGMSDYGYTF
CDR3nt: TGTGCCAGCAGCCAAGATCTACGGGACAGGGGAATGAGCGACTATGGCTACACCTTC

d_gene: TRBD2
v_gene: TRBV28
abundance: .
j_gene: TRBJ2-7
CDR3aa: CASSLTSGRQYF
CDR3nt: TGTGCCAGCAGTTTAACTAGCGGGAGGCAGTACTTC

d_gene: TRBD2
v_gene: TRBV4-2
abundance: .
j_gene: TRBJ2-2
CDR3aa: CASHLGRELDTGELFF
CDR3nt: TGTGCCAGCCATTTGGGGCGGGAGTTAGACACCGGGGAGCTGTTTTTT

d_gene: .
v_gene: TRBV4-3
abundance: once
j_gene: TRBJ2-6
CDR3aa: CASSQAPFGANVLTF
CDR3nt: TGCGCCAGCAGCCAAGCCCCTTTTGGGGCCAACGTCCTGACTTTC

d_gene: .
v_gene: TRBV9
abundance: .
j_gene: TRBJ1-1
CDR3aa: CASSVAGHTEAFF
CDR3nt: TGTGCCAGCAGCGTAGCAGGGCACACTGAAGCTTTCTTT

d_gene: .
v_gene: TRBV5-1
abundance: .
j_gene: TRBJ2-7
CDR3aa: CASSLDTSYEQYF
CDR3nt: TGCGCCAGCAGCTTGGACACCTCCTACGAGCAGTACTTC

d_gene: .
v_gene: TRBV7-9
abundance: once
j_gene: TRBJ1-1
CDR3aa: CASSLATGGDAEAFF
CDR3nt: TGTGCCAGCAGCTTAGCGACGGGGGGTGACGCTGAAGCTTTCTTT

d_gene: .
v_gene: TRBV10-3
abundance: .
j_gene: TRBJ1-4
CDR3aa: CAISGTANEKLFF
CDR3nt: TGTGCCATCAGTGGAACTGCGAATGAAAAACTGTTTTTT

d_gene: .
v_gene: TRBV18
abundance: .
j_gene: TRBJ1-1
CDR3aa: CASSPMEDTEAFF
CDR3nt: TGTGCCAGCTCACCCATGGAGGACACTGAAGCTTTCTTT

d_gene: .
v_gene: TRBV11-2
abundance: .
j_gene: TRBJ2-7
CDR3aa: CASSLGVGVTYEQYF
CDR3nt: TGTGCCAGCAGCTTAGGGGTGGGAGTAACGTACGAGCAGTACTTC

d_gene: TRBD1
v_gene: TRBV11-2
abundance: .
j_gene: TRBJ2-7
CDR3aa: CASSIRDRPYEQYF
CDR3nt: TGTGCCAGCAGCATCCGGGACAGACCCTACGAGCAGTACTTC

d_gene: .
v_gene: TRBV9
abundance: .
j_gene: TRBJ1-1
CDR3aa: CASSAAQNTEAFF
CDR3nt: TGTGCCAGCAGCGCCGCGCAGAACACTGAAGCTTTCTTT

d_gene: .
v_gene: TRBV18
abundance: .
j_gene: TRBJ1-5
CDR3aa: CASSPMDTNQPQHF
CDR3nt: TGTGCCAGCTCACCTATGGACACAAATCAGCCCCAGCATTTT

d_gene: .
v_gene: TRBV18
abundance: few
j_gene: TRBJ1-1
CDR3aa: CASSPLRDTEAFF
CDR3nt: TGTGCCAGCTCACCACTCAGGGACACTGAAGCTTTCTTT

d_gene: .
v_gene: TRBV7-2
abundance: .
j_gene: TRBJ1-3
CDR3aa: CASSLRLSGNTIYF
CDR3nt: TGTGCCAGCAGCCTTCGTCTCTCTGGAAACACCATATATTTT

d_gene: TRBD2
v_gene: TRBV19
abundance: .
j_gene: TRBJ2-7
CDR3aa: CASSGTSGSYEQYF
CDR3nt: TGTGCCAGTAGCGGGACTAGCGGGAGTTACGAGCAGTACTTC

d_gene: .
v_gene: TRBV9
abundance: .
j_gene: TRBJ1-2
CDR3aa: CASSVGGRLYGYTF
CDR3nt: TGTGCCAGCAGCGTAGGTGGCAGATTATATGGCTACACCTTC

d_gene: TRBD2
v_gene: TRBV28
abundance: once
j_gene: TRBJ2-5
CDR3aa: CASSFGLAGQETQYF
CDR3nt: TGTGCCAGCAGTTTCGGACTAGCGGGACAAGAGACCCAGTACTTC

d_gene: TRBD1
v_gene: TRBV5-1
abundance: .
j_gene: TRBJ2-7
CDR3aa: CASSLLATGSYEQYF
CDR3nt: TGCGCCAGCAGCTTGCTGGCGACAGGGTCCTACGAGCAGTACTTC

d_gene: .
v_gene: TRBV6-2/TRBV6-3
abundance: .
j_gene: TRBJ2-1
CDR3aa: CASSYYQGWGEQFF
CDR3nt: TGTGCCAGCAGTTACTATCAGGGGTGGGGTGAGCAGTTCTTC

d_gene: TRBD2
v_gene: TRBV7-9
abundance: .
j_gene: TRBJ2-3
CDR3aa: CASSWVERELTDTQYF
CDR3nt: TGTGCCAGCAGCTGGGTAGAGCGGGAGCTCACAGATACGCAGTATTTT

d_gene: TRBD1
v_gene: TRBV9
abundance: .
j_gene: TRBJ2-1
CDR3aa: CASSVVGTGSHEQFF
CDR3nt: TGTGCCAGCAGCGTAGTTGGGACAGGGTCCCATGAGCAGTTCTTC

d_gene: .
v_gene: TRBV13
abundance: .
j_gene: TRBJ2-1
CDR3aa: CASSLNRAVRNEQFF
CDR3nt: TGTGCCAGCAGCTTAAACAGGGCGGTCCGCAATGAGCAGTTCTTC